A single sample is the source of the 2 T cell receptor beta chains below, sequenced in a study of T cells expressing NK-cell markers. Reanalyzing the 5' RACE reads, TCRdb keeps one entry per CDR3 protein, without DNA. The sample table sets out approximately 440,000 distinct CDR3 sequences. Sequencing was carried out using blood T cells: a sorted CD56 or NKG2C T cell subset, CD4+ or CD8+ T cells, or bulk PBMC T cells (not recorded which). The origin of the receptors is a woman in her 50s in good health.

This rearrangement joins TRBV6-1 to TRBJ1-6. Germline V gene sequence: CDR1 MNHNS, CDR2 SASEGT. There are 15 residues in the CDR3. The CDR3 spells CASRSSAGGSSPLHF.

The rearrangement links TRBV7-3 to TRBJ2-3; without DNA, the TCRdb call of TRBD1 cannot be checked. Germline V lookup: CDR1 SGHTA, CDR2 FQGTGA. This CDR3 is built from 15 residues. CDR3 protein: CASSLTGTDTDTQYF.